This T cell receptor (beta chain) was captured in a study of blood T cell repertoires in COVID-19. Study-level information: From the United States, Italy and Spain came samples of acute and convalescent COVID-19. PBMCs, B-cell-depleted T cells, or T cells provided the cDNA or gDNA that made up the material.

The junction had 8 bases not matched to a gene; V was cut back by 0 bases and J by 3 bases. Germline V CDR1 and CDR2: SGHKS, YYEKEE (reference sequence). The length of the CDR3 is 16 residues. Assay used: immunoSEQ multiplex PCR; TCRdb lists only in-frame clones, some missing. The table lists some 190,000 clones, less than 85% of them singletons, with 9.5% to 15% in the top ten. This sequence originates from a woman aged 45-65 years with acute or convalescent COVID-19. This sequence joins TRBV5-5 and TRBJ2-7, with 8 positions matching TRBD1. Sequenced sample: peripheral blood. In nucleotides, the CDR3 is TGTGCCAGCAGCTTGGGAGGACAGGGCACGATCTACGAGCAGTACTTC. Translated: CASSLGGQGTIYEQYF.